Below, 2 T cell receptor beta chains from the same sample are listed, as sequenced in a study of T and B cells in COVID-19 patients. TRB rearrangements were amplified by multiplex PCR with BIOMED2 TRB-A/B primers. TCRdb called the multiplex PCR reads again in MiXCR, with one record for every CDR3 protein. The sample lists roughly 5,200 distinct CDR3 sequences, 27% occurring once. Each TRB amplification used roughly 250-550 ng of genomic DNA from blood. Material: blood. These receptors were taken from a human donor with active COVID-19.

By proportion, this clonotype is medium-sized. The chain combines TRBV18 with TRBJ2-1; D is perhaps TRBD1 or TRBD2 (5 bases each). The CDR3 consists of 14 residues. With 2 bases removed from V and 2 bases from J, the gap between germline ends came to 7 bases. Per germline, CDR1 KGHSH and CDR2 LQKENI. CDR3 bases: TGTGCCAGCTCACCAGGGACCACCTACAATGAGCAGTTCTTC. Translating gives CASSPGTTYNEQFF.

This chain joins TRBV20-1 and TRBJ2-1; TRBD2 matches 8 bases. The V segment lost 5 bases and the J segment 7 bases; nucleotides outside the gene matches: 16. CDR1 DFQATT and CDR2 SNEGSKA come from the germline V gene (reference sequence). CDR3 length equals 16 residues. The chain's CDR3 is CSAGGLAPSGGNEQFF. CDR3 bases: TGCAGTGCTGGCGGCCTAGCGCCTTCGGGGGGGAATGAGCAGTTCTTC.